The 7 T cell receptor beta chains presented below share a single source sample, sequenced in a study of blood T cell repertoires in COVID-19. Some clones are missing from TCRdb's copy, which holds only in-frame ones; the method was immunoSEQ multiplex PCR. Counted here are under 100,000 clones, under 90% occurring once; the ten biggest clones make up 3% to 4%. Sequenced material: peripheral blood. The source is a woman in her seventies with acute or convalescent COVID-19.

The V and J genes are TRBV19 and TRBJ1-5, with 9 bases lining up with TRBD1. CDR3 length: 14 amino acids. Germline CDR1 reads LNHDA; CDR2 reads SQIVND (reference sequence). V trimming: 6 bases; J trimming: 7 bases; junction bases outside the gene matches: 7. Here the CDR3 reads CASRSNRGPQPQHF. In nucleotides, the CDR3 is TGTGCCAGTAGGTCAAACAGGGGGCCACAGCCCCAGCATTTT.

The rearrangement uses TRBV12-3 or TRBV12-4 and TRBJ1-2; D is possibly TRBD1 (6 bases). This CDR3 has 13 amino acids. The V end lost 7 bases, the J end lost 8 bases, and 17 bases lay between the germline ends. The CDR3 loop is CASTSLGGLGYTF. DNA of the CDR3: TGTGCCAGCACCTCCCTTGGGGGCTTGGGCTACACCTTC.

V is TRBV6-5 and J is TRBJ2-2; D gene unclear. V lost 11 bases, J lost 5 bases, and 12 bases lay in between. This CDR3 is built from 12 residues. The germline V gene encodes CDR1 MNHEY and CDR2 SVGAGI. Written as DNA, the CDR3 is TGTGCCCTGGGCAGCAGAACCGGGGAGCTGTTTTTT. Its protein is CALGSRTGELFF.

Written as DNA, the CDR3 is TGTGCCAGCAGCCTCCCCGGGACTAGATCAGATACGCAGTATTTT. Amino acids: CASSLPGTRSDTQYF. The V gene is TRBV14, the J gene TRBJ2-3, with TRBD2 matching over 8 bases. This CDR3 spans 15 amino acids. V dropped 4 bases and J dropped 4; count of bases not matched to a gene: 7. Germline V gives CDR1 SGHDN, CDR2 FVKESK.

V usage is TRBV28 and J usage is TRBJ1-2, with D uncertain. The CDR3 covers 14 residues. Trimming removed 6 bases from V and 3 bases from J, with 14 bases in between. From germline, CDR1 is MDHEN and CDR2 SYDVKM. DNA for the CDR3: TGTGCCAGCAGCGGCCCGTGGAGGGACTATGGCTACACCTTC. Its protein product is CASSGPWRDYGYTF.

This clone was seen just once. CDR3 region: CASSPQGWGTEAFF. The CDR3 coding sequence is TGTGCCAGCAGTCCGCAGGGGTGGGGGACTGAAGCTTTCTTT. The rearrangement uses TRBV28 and TRBJ1-1; D perhaps matches TRBD1 (6 bases). The V end was cut by 5 bases, the J end by 5 bases, with 15 bases between. CDR1 and CDR2 from the germline V gene are MDHEN and SYDVKM. This CDR3 has 14 amino acids.

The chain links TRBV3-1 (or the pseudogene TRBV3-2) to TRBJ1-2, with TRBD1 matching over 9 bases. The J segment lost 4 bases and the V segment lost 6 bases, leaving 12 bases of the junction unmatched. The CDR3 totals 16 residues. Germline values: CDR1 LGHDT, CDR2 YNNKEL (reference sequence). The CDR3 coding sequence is TGTGCCAGCAGGGGCGGGACAGGGATCGATTCCTATGGCTACACCTTC. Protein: CASRGGTGIDSYGYTF.